This T cell receptor beta chain stems from a study of T cell changes during pregnancy in multiple sclerosis. Measured with immunoSEQ multiplex PCR; TCRdb has only the in-frame clones, and not every one. The data hold about 49,000 clones, with 90% observed a single time. There are 15 residues in the CDR3. The V segment lost 0 bases and the J segment 2 bases; nucleotides outside the gene matches: 2. Germline V gene sequence: CDR1 GTSNPN, CDR2 SVGIG (reference sequence). V and J are TRBV30 and TRBJ2-5, with 11 bases matching TRBD1. This clonotype was obtained from a female donor in good health, enrolled as a control in a pregnancy study. Specimen: peripheral blood, collected after pregnancy. The CDR3 sequence is CAWSVGQGAQETQYF. CDR3 in DNA: TGTGCCTGGAGTGTAGGACAGGGGGCTCAAGAGACCCAGTACTTC.